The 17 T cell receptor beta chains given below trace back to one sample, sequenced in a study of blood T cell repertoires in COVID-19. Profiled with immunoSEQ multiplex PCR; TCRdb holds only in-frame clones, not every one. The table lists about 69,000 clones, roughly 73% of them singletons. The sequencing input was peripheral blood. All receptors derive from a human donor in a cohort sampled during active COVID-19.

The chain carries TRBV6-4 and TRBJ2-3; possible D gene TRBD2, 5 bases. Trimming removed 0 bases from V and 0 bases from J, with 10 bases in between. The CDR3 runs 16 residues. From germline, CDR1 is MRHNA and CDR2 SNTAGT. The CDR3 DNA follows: TGTGCCAGCAGTGACTCTCCTAGCCCTAGCACAGATACGCAGTATTTT. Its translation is CASSDSPSPSTDTQYF.

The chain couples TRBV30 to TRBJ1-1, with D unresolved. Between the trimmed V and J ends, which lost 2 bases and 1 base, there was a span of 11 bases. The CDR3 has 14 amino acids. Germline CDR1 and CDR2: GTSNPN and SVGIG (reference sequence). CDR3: CAWSSWPENTEAFF. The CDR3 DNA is TGTGCCTGGAGTTCGTGGCCCGAGAACACTGAAGCTTTCTTT.

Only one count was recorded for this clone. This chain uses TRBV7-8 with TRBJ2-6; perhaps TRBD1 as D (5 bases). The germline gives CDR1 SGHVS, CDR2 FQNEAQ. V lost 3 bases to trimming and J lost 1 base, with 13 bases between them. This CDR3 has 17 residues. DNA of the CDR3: TGTGCCAGCAGCTTGTCAGGGCTGACGTCTGGGGCCAACGTCCTGACTTTC. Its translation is CASSLSGLTSGANVLTF.

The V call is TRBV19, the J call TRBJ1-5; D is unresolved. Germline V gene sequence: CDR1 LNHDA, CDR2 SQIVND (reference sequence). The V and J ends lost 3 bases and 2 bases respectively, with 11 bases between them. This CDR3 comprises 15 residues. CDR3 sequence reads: CASSIVGVRNQPQHF. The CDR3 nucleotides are TGTGCCAGTAGTATTGTCGGGGTCCGCAATCAGCCCCAGCATTTT.

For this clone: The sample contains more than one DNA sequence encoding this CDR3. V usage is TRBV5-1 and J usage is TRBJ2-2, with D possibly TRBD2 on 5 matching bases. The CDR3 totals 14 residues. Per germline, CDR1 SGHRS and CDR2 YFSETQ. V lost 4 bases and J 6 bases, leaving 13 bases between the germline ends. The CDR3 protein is CASSRGLGPGELFF. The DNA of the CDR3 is TGCGCCAGCAGCCGCGGACTTGGCCCCGGGGAGCTGTTTTTT.

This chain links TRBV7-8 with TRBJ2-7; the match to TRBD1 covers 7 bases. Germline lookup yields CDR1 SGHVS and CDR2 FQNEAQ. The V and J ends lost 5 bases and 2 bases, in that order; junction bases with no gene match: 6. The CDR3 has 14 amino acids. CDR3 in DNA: TGTGCCAGCAGCCTCCGGGACAGCACCTACGAGCAGTACTTC. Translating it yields CASSLRDSTYEQYF.

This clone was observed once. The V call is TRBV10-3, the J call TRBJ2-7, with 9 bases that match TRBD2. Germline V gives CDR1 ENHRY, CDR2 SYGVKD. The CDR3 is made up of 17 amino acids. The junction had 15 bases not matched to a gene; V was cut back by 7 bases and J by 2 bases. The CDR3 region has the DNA TGTGCCATCACCCAGGGAGGCGGGAGGGCACCGACCTACGAGCAGTACTTC. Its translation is CAITQGGGRAPTYEQYF.

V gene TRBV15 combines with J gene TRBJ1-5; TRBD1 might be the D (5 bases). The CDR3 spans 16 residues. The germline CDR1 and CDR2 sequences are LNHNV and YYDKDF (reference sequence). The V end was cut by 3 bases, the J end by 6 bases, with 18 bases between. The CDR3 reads CATSSDSQGGFQPQHF. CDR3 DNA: TGTGCCACCAGCAGTGATTCCCAGGGTGGTTTTCAGCCCCAGCATTTT.

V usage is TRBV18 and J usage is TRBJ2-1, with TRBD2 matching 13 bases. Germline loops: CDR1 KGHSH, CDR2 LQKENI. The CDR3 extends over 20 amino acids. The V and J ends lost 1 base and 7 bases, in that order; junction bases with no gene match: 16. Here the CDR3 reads CASSPLTGGTSGRARNEQFF. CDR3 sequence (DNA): TGTGCCAGCTCACCACTGACAGGGGGCACTAGCGGGAGGGCCCGGAATGAGCAGTTCTTC.

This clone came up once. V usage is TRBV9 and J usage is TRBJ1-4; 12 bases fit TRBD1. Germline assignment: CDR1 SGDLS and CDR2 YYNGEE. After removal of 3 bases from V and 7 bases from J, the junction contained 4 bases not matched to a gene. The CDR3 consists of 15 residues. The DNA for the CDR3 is TGTGCCAGCAGCGCTGGGACAGGGGGCGGTGAAAAACTGTTTTTT. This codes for CASSAGTGGGEKLFF.

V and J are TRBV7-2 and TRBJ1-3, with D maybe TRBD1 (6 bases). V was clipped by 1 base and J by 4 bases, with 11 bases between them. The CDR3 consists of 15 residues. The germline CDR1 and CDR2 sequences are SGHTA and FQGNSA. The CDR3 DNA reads TGTGCCAGCAGCTTAGAAGCGGGGACAGGAAACACCATATATTTT. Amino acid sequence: CASSLEAGTGNTIYF.

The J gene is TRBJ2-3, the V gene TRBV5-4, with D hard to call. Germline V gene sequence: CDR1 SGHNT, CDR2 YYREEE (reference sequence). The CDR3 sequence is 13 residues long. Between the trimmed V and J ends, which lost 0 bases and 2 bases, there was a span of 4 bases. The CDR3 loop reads CASSLAHTDTQYF. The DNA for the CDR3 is TGTGCCAGCAGCTTGGCCCACACAGATACGCAGTATTTT.

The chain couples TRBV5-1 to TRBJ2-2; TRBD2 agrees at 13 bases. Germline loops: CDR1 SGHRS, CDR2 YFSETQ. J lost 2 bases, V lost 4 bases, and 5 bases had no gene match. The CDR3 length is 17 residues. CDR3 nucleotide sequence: TGCGCCAGCAGCACCGGACTAGCGGGGGCCAACACCGGGGAGCTGTTTTTT. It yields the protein CASSTGLAGANTGELFF.

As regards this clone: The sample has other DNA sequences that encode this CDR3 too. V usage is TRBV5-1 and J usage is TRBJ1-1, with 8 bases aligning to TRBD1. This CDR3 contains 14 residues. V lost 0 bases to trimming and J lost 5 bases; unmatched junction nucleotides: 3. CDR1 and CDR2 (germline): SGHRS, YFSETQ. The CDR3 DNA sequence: TGCGCCAGCAGCTTGGCCAGGGGGCGGACTGAAGCTTTCTTT. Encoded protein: CASSLARGRTEAFF.

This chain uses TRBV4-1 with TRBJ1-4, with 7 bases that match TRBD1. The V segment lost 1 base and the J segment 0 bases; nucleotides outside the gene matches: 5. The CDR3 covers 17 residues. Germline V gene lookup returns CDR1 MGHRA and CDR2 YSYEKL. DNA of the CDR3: TGCGCCAGCAGCCAAGCAGGGGGTGTTGCAACTAATGAAAAACTGTTTTTT. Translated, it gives CASSQAGGVATNEKLFF.

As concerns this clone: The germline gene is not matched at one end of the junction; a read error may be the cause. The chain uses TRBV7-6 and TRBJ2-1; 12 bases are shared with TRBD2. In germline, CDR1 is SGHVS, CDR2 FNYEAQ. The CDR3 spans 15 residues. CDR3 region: CASSLAGGRDNEQFF. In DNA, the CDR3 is TGTGCCAGCAGCCTAGCGGGGGGGAGGGACAATGAGCAGTTCTTC. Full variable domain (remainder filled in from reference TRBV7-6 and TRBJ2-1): GAGVSQSPRYKVTKRGQDVALRCDPISGHVSLYWYRQALGQGPEFLTYFNYEAQQDKSGLPNDRFSAERPEGSISTLTIQRTEQRDSAMYRCASSLAGGRDNEQFFGPGTRLTVL.

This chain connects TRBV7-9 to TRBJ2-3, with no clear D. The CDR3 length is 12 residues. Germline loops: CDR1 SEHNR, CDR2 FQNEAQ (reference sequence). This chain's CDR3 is CSLMLGPDTQYF. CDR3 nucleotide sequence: TGTTCGCTTATGCTAGGTCCAGATACGCAGTATTTT.